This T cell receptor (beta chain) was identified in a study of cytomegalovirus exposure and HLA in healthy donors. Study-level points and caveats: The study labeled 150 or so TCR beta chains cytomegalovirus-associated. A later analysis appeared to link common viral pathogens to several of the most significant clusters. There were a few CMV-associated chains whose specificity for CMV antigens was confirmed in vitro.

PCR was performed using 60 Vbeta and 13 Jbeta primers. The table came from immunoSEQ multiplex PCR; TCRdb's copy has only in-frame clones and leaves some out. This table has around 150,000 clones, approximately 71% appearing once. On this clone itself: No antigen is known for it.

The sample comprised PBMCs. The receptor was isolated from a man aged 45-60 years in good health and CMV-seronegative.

The CDR3 DNA is TGTGCCAGCAGCTTAGGGCAGGACAATGAGCAGTTCTTC. Protein sequence: CASSLGQDNEQFF. V is TRBV7-3 and J is TRBJ2-1; D not resolved. Looked up from germline, CDR1 is SGHTA and CDR2 is FQGTGA. The germline V and J ends were trimmed by 2 bases and 5 bases, with 7 bases remaining between them. CDR3 length: 13 amino acids.